The present T cell receptor (beta chain) was sequenced within a study of blood T cell repertoires in COVID-19. Libraries were prepared by immunoSEQ multiplex PCR; TCRdb keeps only in-frame clonotypes and omits some of them. In the table there are 120,000 to 150,000 clones, approximately 88% of which are singletons. The CDR3 covers 15 residues. CDR1 and CDR2 (germline): SGHRS, YFSETQ. V dropped 0 bases and J dropped 4; count of bases not matched to a gene: 3. This clone was recorded only once. The chain joins TRBV5-1 to TRBJ2-3; TRBD2 matches 9 bases. Sequenced material: peripheral blood. The sequence was obtained from a human donor in a cohort sampled during active COVID-19. The CDR3 bases are TGCGCCAGCAGCTTGGAGGGCGGGGGGGCAGATACGCAGTATTTT. Its protein is CASSLEGGGADTQYF. Full variable domain (remainder filled in from reference TRBV5-1 and TRBJ2-3): KAGVTQTPRYLIKTRGQQVTLSCSPISGHRSVSWYQQTPGQGLQFLFEYFSETQRNKGNFPGRFSGRQFSNSRSEMNVSTLELGDSALYLCASSLEGGGADTQYFGPGTRLTVL.